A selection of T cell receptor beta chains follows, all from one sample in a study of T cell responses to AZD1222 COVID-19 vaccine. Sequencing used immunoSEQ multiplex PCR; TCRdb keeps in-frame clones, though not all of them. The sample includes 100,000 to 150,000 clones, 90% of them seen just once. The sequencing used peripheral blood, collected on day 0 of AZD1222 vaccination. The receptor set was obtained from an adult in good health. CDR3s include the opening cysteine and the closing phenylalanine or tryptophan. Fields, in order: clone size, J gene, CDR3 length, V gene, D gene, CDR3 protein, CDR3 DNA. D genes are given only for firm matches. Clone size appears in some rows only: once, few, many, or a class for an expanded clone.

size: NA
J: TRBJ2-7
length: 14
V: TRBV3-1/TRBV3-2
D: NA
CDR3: CASSLGLPSYEQYF
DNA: TGTGCCAGCAGCCTCGGACTACCTTCCTACGAGCAGTACTTC

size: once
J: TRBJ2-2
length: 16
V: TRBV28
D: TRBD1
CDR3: CASSLPGQGKTGELFF
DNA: TGTGCCAGCAGTTTACCGGGACAGGGAAAGACCGGGGAGCTGTTTTTT

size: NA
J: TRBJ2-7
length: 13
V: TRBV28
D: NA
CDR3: CASTQGIFYEQYF
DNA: TGTGCCAGCACCCAAGGGATATTTTACGAGCAGTACTTC

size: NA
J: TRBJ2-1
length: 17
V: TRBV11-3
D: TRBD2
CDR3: CASSPTGGGSSYNEQFF
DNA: TGTGCCAGCAGCCCGACTGGCGGGGGGAGCTCCTACAATGAGCAGTTCTTC

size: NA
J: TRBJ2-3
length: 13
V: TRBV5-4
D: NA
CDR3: CASGVTSTDTQYF
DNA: TGTGCCAGCGGGGTAACTAGCACAGATACGCAGTATTTT

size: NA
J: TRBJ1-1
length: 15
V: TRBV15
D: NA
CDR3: CATSETRGGETEAFF
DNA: TGTGCCACCAGCGAAACGAGGGGGGGCGAGACTGAAGCTTTCTTT

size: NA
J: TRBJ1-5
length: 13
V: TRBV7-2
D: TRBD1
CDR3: CASSVRGQQPQHF
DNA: TGTGCCAGCAGCGTCAGGGGGCAACAGCCCCAGCATTTT

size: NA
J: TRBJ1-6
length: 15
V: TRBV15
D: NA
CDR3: CATSRDRDYNSPLHF
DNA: TGTGCCACCAGCAGAGACAGGGACTATAATTCACCCCTCCACTTT

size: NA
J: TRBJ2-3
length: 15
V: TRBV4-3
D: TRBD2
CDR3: CASSPTGLADRGQYF
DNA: TGCGCCAGCAGCCCCACGGGACTAGCGGACCGAGGGCAGTATTTT

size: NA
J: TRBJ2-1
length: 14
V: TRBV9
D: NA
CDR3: CASSGTVGGNEQFF
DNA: TGTGCCAGCAGTGGGACGGTCGGGGGCAATGAGCAGTTCTTC

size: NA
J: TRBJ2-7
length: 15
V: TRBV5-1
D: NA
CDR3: CASSPGGASDYEQYF
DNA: TGCGCCAGCAGCCCCGGGGGTGCAAGTGACTACGAGCAGTACTTC

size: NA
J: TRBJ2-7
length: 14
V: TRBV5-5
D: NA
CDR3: CASSLHRLSYEQYF
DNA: TGTGCCAGCAGCTTGCACAGGTTATCCTACGAGCAGTACTTC

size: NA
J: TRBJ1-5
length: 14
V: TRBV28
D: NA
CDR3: CASSLVRANQPQHF
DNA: TGTGCCAGCAGCCTCGTCAGAGCCAATCAGCCCCAGCATTTT

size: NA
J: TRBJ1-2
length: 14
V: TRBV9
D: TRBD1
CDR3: CASSDGTGVTGYTF
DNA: TGTGCCAGCAGCGATGGGACAGGGGTCACAGGCTACACCTTC

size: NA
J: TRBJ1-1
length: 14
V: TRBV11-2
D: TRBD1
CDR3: CASSSNRGFPEAFF
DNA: TGTGCCAGCAGCTCCAACAGGGGGTTCCCTGAAGCTTTCTTT

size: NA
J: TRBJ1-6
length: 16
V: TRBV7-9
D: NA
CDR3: CASSLGGSSYNSPLHF
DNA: TGTGCCAGCAGCTTAGGGGGGAGCTCCTATAATTCACCCCTCCACTTT

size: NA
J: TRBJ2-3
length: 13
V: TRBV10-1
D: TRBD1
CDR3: CASSVTGEDTQYF
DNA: TGCGCCAGCAGTGTCACAGGGGAAGATACGCAGTATTTT

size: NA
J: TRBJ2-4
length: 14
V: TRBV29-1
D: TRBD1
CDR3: CSVDPGQGSNIQYF
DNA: TGCAGCGTGGACCCGGGACAGGGTTCAAACATTCAGTACTTC

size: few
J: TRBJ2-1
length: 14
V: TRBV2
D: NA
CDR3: CASRKGYSYNEQFF
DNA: TGTGCCAGCAGAAAAGGGTACTCCTACAATGAGCAGTTCTTC

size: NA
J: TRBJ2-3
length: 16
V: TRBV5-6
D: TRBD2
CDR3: CASSRTSGGRTDTQYF
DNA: TGTGCCAGCAGCCGGACTAGCGGGGGGCGCACAGATACGCAGTATTTT

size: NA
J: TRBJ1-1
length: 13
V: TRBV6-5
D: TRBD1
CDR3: CASSQQGATEAFF
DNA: TGTGCCAGCAGCCAACAGGGGGCGACTGAAGCTTTCTTT

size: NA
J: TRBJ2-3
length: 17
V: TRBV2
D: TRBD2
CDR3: CASRGRLTSGVRDTQYF
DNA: TGTGCCAGCAGGGGCAGATTGACTAGCGGGGTTCGGGATACGCAGTATTTT

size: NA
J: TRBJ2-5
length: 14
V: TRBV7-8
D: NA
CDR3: CASSLLPRGETQYF
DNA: TGTGCCAGCAGCTTACTCCCCAGGGGAGAGACCCAGTACTTC

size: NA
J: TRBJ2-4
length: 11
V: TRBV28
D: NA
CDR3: CASRDMDIQYF
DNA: TGTGCTTCTCGGGATATGGACATTCAGTACTTC

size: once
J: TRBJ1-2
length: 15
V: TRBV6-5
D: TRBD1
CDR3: CASSYSTGGFYGYTF
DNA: TGTGCCAGCAGTTACTCGACAGGGGGCTTCTATGGCTACACCTTC

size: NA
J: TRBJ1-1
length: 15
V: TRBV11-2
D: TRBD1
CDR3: CASSPYGQANTEAFF
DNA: TGTGCCAGCAGCCCCTATGGACAGGCGAACACTGAAGCTTTCTTT

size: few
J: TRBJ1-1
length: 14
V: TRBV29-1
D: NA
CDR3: CSVVVTPPRTEAFF
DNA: TGCAGCGTAGTCGTCACCCCCCCCAGGACTGAAGCTTTCTTT

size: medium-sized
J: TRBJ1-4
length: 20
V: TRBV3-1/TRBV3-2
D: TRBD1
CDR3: CASSQEVGTGAFAANEKLFF
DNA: TGTGCCAGCAGCCAAGAAGTCGGGACAGGGGCGTTTGCTGCTAATGAAAAACTGTTTTTT

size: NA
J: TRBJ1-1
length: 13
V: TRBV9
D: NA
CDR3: CASTSDRGTEAFF
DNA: TGTGCCAGCACCAGTGATAGGGGCACTGAAGCTTTCTTT

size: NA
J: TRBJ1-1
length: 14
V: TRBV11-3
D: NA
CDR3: CASSSTTAGAEAFF
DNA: TGTGCCAGCAGCTCTACGACGGCTGGGGCTGAAGCTTTCTTT

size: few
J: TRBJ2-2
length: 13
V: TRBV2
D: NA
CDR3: CASSPQGSGELFF
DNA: TGTGCCAGCAGTCCCCAGGGCTCCGGGGAGCTGTTTTTT

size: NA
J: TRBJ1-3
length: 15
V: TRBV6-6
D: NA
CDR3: CASSLGLLSGNTIYF
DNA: TGTGCCAGCAGCCTGGGGCTACTCTCTGGAAACACCATATATTTT

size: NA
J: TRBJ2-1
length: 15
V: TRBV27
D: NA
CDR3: CASSFATWGRNEQFF
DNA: TGTGCCAGCAGTTTCGCAACCTGGGGACGGAATGAGCAGTTCTTC

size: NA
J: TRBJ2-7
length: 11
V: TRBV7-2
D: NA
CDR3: CASSLLDEQYF
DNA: TGTGCCAGCAGCTTATTGGACGAGCAGTACTTC

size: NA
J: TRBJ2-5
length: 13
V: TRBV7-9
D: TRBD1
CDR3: CASRGQRQETQYF
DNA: TGTGCCAGCAGGGGACAGAGACAAGAGACCCAGTACTTC

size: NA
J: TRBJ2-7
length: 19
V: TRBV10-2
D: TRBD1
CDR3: CASSEIRQGGKTETYEQYF
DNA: TGCGCCAGCAGTGAGATAAGACAGGGGGGAAAAACGGAGACTTACGAGCAGTACTTC

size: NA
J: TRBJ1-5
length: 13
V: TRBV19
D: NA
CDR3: CASSIVNNQPQHF
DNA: TGTGCCAGTAGTATAGTTAACAATCAGCCCCAGCATTTT

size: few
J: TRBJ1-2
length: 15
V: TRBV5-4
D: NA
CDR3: CASTLGQSTNYGYTF
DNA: TGTGCCAGCACCCTGGGGCAGTCCACTAACTATGGCTACACCTTC

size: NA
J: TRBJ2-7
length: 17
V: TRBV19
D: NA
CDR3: CASSIALGADLDYEQYF
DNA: TGTGCCAGTAGTATAGCCCTCGGGGCGGACCTGGACTACGAGCAGTACTTC

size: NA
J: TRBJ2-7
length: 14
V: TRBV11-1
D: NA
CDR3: CASSSEGTIYEQYF
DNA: TGTGCCAGCAGCTCCGAGGGGACGATCTACGAGCAGTACTTC

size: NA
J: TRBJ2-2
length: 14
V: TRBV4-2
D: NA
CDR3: CASSQEQSTGELFF
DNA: TGTGCCAGCAGCCAAGAGCAGAGCACCGGGGAGCTGTTTTTT

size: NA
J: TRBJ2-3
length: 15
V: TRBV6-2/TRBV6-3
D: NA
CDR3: CASSYVGTSTDTQYF
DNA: TGTGCCAGCAGTTACGTGGGGACGAGCACAGATACGCAGTATTTT

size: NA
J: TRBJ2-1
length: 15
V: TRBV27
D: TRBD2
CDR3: CASSPLAGGLDEQFF
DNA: TGTGCCAGCAGCCCTCTAGCGGGGGGGCTCGACGAGCAGTTCTTC

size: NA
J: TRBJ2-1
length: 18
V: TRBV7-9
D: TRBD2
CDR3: CASSQPGSGGRAYNEQFF
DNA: TGTGCCAGCAGCCAGCCAGGTAGCGGGGGGCGCGCCTACAATGAGCAGTTCTTC